The TCR beta chain under discussion was sequenced for a study of T cell responses to AZD1222 COVID-19 vaccine (dated by TCRdb to about 2021). Context from the whole study: A total of 240 or so trial participants underwent TCR sequencing, of whom around 210 had received two doses of AZD1222 and around 25 had received two doses of the MenACWY control vaccine. Enrollment into the trials was organized by age into subgroups of 18-55, 56-69 and 70-plus years, and those subgroups contained roughly 150, 30 and 60 TCR-sequenced participants, respectively. Results the study describes overall, beyond this receptor: Reportedly, almost half of the unique spike-specific TCRs recognized epitopes lying outside the regions that are mutated in the B.1.351 and B.1.1.7 variants. The whole spike protein was spanned by vaccine-associated CD4 TCRs, and dominant responses were seen in regions 160-218 and 743-854. No day 14 peak-response samples were available, so repertoires were characterized only after the peak T cell response. After two AZD1222 doses, spike-specific TCR breadth and depth were significantly higher than at day 0 and than in MenACWY recipients. Participants were mostly white British, with more females than males. The authors suggested clonal diversity may have been underestimated. The 56-69-year group was small, and its depth increase did not reach significance, likely because of low power. Conclusions about previously exposed vaccinees are limited because only six or seven AZD1222 recipients were SARS-CoV-2 seropositive at baseline.

The CDR3 regions of human TCRbeta chains were analyzed by immunosequencing. As for how the authors treated the data: Repertoire TCRs were matched against a reference library of SARS-CoV-2-specific TCRs generated with the MIRA antigen-specificity platform. Breadth was defined as the fraction of unique TCRs that were SARS-CoV-2-associated, and depth was defined as the fraction of total T cells that were SARS-CoV-2-associated. Using the MIRA data, each spike-specific TCR was assigned both to the spike region to which the TCR was reactive and to a CD4 or CD8 class. Log10-transformed breadth and depth values were compared by one-way ANOVA with Sidak's multiple comparisons tests. This is the immuneACCESS table as TCRdb keeps it, with only in-frame sequences that have V and J called. A part of the clones is gone; compared with another copy, unresolved V genes explain less than half, and the rest is unexplained. That table gives V, J and clone size, and the DNA gave D and trimming. The sample data list 210,000 or so clones, and about 93% of these were observed just once. The top ten hold less than 1.2% of the sample.

The time point tag for this specimen amounts to: baseline before first vaccination. Read against the paper, the sample's treatment or condition label means: meningococcal conjugate vaccine given as trial control. The vaccinee samples were drawn from two UK trials, COV001 and COV002, one of which was a single-blind randomized controlled phase 2/3 trial testing AZD1222 (ChAdOx1 nCoV-19) in healthy adults. For TCRbeta chain sequencing, PBMC samples from trial participants were taken at day 0 and at day 28 after the second dose. The CDR3 spans 16 residues, from the cysteine through the phenylalanine. The only DNA kept is the CDR3, 48 bases in frame from the first base. V was cut back by 3 bases and J by 2 bases, leaving a gap of 16 bases between them. Based on the germline V gene (reference sequence), the CDR1 and CDR2 sequences are SEHNR and FQNEAQ. A word on this clone: The antigen this receptor binds is unknown. It has no much larger one-base neighbor in the sample; base qualities were not kept.

The sequence came from an adult in good health. The chain joins TRBV7-9 to TRBJ1-2; no D gene call is confident. The source was peripheral blood, collected on day 0 of MenACWY control vaccination. The CDR3 reads as follows: CASSFDPGEGNYGYTF. The bases are TGTGCCAGCAGCTTCGATCCCGGAGAAGGGAACTATGGCTACACCTTC.